This TCR beta chain was captured in a study of response to subunit inactivated influenza vaccine. MiXCR, applied by TCRdb to the RT-PCR reads, yields one record per CDR3 protein. The sample records about 520,000 distinct CDR3 sequences, over 25% being singletons. Trimming removed 3 bases from V and 3 bases from J, with 9 bases in between. Germline V gives CDR1 ENHRY, CDR2 SYGVKD. The CDR3 is 13 residues long. This chain joins TRBV10-3 and TRBJ2-7; D remains unclear. The source material was CD4+ T cells sorted from PBMCs, sampled about 5 days after vaccination. The source of this sequence is a man aged 45-65 years who received an inactivated influenza vaccine. The CDR3 loop reads CAISEGKNYEQYF. The CDR3 DNA reads as TGTGCCATCAGTGAAGGGAAGAACTACGAGCAGTACTTC.